This T cell receptor (beta chain) comes out of a study of low-dose radiotherapy and immunotherapy resistance in tumors. The CDR3 loop spans 16 amino acids. J gave up 2 bases and V 3 bases, and 5 bases lay outside the gene matches. Germline assignment: CDR1 SGDLS and CDR2 YYNGEE. Primers used for first-strand cDNA, a TRAV- and TRBV-specific set, covered both alpha and beta chains. It was with a constant-region primer and a V-primer adapter that TCRs were amplified over roughly 20 PCR cycles. Using its own MiXCR run on the reads, TCRdb lists one record per CDR3 protein. The sample has about 12,000 distinct CDR3 sequences; approximately 80% are singletons.

The chain uses TRBV9 and TRBJ2-3; the match to TRBD2 covers 11 bases. The TCR comes from a human donor with advanced metastatic prostate, ovarian, gallbladder or colorectal cancer (not recorded which). This table probably holds off-target reads from a library built for another chain. Written as DNA, the CDR3 is TGTGCCAGCAGCGCCCGACTAGCGGGGCACACAGATACGCAGTATTTT. It translates to CASSARLAGHTDTQYF. Variable domain in full (rest from reference TRBV9 and TRBJ2-3): DSGVTQTPKHLITATGQRVTLRCSPRSGDLSVYWYQQSLDQGLQFLIQYYNGEERAKGNILERFSAQQFPDLHSELNLSSLELGDSALYFCASSARLAGHTDTQYFGPGTRLTVL.